These T cell receptor beta chains were read from a single sample in a study of cytotoxic CD8 clonotypes in ibrutinib-treated CLL. Profiled with immunoSEQ multiplex PCR; TCRdb holds only in-frame clones, not every one. The table records hundreds of thousands of clones, 70% of them present only once. This sample comprised PBMCs, obtained after 24 months of ibrutinib treatment. Receptor source: a human donor with chronic lymphocytic leukemia. Both conserved end residues are part of each CDR3. Fields, in order: J gene, D gene, V gene, clone size, CDR3 DNA, CDR3 protein. The D gene is left open where the match is weak. The listing skips clone size in some rows; elsewhere it reads once, few, many or a size class.

j_gene: TRBJ2-1
d_gene: .
v_gene: TRBV28
abundance: .
CDR3nt: TGTGCCAGCAGTTGGCGGCGGAATGAGCAGTTCTTC
CDR3aa: CASSWRRNEQFF

j_gene: TRBJ1-5
d_gene: TRBD1
v_gene: TRBV19
abundance: .
CDR3nt: TGTGCCAGTAGTACACAGGGGGCAAATTACCAGCCCCAGCATTTT
CDR3aa: CASSTQGANYQPQHF

j_gene: TRBJ2-7
d_gene: TRBD1
v_gene: TRBV6-5
abundance: .
CDR3nt: TGTGCCAGCAGCCGCTGGGACAGGGTCACCTACGAGCAGTACTTC
CDR3aa: CASSRWDRVTYEQYF

j_gene: TRBJ2-7
d_gene: .
v_gene: TRBV23-1
abundance: once
CDR3nt: TGCGCCGTCCCGAGGTTTCGGCTCGAGCAGTACTTC
CDR3aa: CAVPRFRLEQYF

j_gene: TRBJ1-2
d_gene: .
v_gene: TRBV29-1
abundance: few
CDR3nt: TGCAGCGTTGATTTGGGCGAGCACTATGGCTACACCTTC
CDR3aa: CSVDLGEHYGYTF

j_gene: TRBJ2-7
d_gene: TRBD1
v_gene: TRBV5-6
abundance: .
CDR3nt: TGTGCCAGCAGCCTGATGGACAGGATCCCCACCTACGAGCAGTACTTC
CDR3aa: CASSLMDRIPTYEQYF

j_gene: TRBJ1-2
d_gene: .
v_gene: TRBV28
abundance: .
CDR3nt: TGTGCCAGCAGTTTTCGGGAGGCTAACTATGGCTACACCTTC
CDR3aa: CASSFREANYGYTF

j_gene: TRBJ2-3
d_gene: .
v_gene: TRBV9
abundance: .
CDR3nt: TGTGCCAGCAGCGCACACCGTGGGTCCGGGAGAGGAGATACGCAGTATTTT
CDR3aa: CASSAHRGSGRGDTQYF

j_gene: TRBJ2-7
d_gene: TRBD2
v_gene: TRBV10-2
abundance: .
CDR3nt: TGCGCCAGCACCCAGACTAGCGGGTGGAGTGAGCAGTACTTC
CDR3aa: CASTQTSGWSEQYF

j_gene: TRBJ2-7
d_gene: TRBD2
v_gene: TRBV27
abundance: .
CDR3nt: TGTGCCAGCAGCCCCTTGGGGCGGGAGGGGATTTACGAGCAGTACTTC
CDR3aa: CASSPLGREGIYEQYF

j_gene: TRBJ2-3
d_gene: .
v_gene: TRBV20-1
abundance: once
CDR3nt: TGCAGTAGGGTCTACACAGATACGCAGTATTTT
CDR3aa: CSRVYTDTQYF

j_gene: TRBJ2-2
d_gene: TRBD1
v_gene: TRBV5-1
abundance: .
CDR3nt: TGCGCCAGCAGCCCAGGGGGCCTGAACACCGGGGAGCTGTTTTTT
CDR3aa: CASSPGGLNTGELFF

j_gene: TRBJ2-7
d_gene: TRBD1
v_gene: TRBV15
abundance: .
CDR3nt: TGTGCCACCAGCCCCGGACAGGGAGCGATGTACGAGCAGTACTTC
CDR3aa: CATSPGQGAMYEQYF

j_gene: TRBJ2-5
d_gene: .
v_gene: TRBV11-3
abundance: .
CDR3nt: TGTGCCAGCAGCTTAGGCCGGGACCAAGAGACCCAGTACTTC
CDR3aa: CASSLGRDQETQYF

j_gene: TRBJ1-1
d_gene: TRBD1
v_gene: TRBV30
abundance: .
CDR3nt: TGTGCCTGGAGTGTACTAGGACAGGGAGGAGCGGCTGAAGCTTTCTTT
CDR3aa: CAWSVLGQGGAAEAFF

j_gene: TRBJ2-2
d_gene: .
v_gene: TRBV11-2
abundance: .
CDR3nt: TGTGCCAGCAGTCCTAGAGGGGCCGGACTGAACACCGGGGAGCTGTTTTTT
CDR3aa: CASSPRGAGLNTGELFF

j_gene: TRBJ2-1
d_gene: TRBD2
v_gene: TRBV9
abundance: .
CDR3nt: TGTGCCAGCAGCACCGGACTAGCGGGAGGACGGAATGAGCAGTTCTTC
CDR3aa: CASSTGLAGGRNEQFF